This TCR beta chain was captured in a study of radiation and T cells in renal cell carcinoma (dated by TCRdb to about 2020). About the study as a whole: The samples were obtained from a clinical trial, where primary renal cell carcinomas were treated with 15 Gy stereotactic body radiation therapy and then removed by nephrectomy 4 weeks afterward. In total, some 50 samples, comprising around 25 tumors and approximately 27 peripheral blood samples, were subjected to TCR beta sequencing. A total of over 4 million unique CDR3 nucleotide sequences, encoding some 2,700,000 unique CDR3 amino acid sequences, were found across all 50 or so samples.

General findings and caveats noted by the study authors: Because no pretreatment tumor biopsies were available, whether clonotypes were present in the tumor at baseline could not be determined. Blood repertoire dynamics were not followed beyond 4 weeks after treatment. The single-armed trial design could not address effects of radiation dose or scheduling on the TCR repertoire. In blood, the top tumor clonotypes increased between baseline and 2 weeks post-radiation and then shrank by 4 weeks, which suggests that tumor-resident clones expanded only transiently.

Notes on this clone: Its antigen remains unidentified. No base quality values were provided; no much bigger clone lies one nucleotide off.

Following the manufacturer's recommendations, the immunoSEQ kit was used to generate TCR beta libraries from genomic DNA. To prepare the libraries, a first multiplex PCR with proprietary primers was run, followed by a second PCR that added unique barcodes, and a bead cleanup was done after each round. Each sample batch included a kit-provided positive control reaction and a negative control reaction. The final libraries underwent checking on an Agilent 4200 TapeStation D1000 ScreenTape, volumetric pooling, and quantification by qPCR. Sequencing ran on an Illumina NextSeq500 with a MidOutput 150-cycle cartridge, using 156 Read1 and 15 Index1 cycles with kit custom primers. The pooled library was loaded at around 1 pM, and roughly 20% PhiX control was spiked in. In the original analysis: Vendor-processed data were analyzed in R, and a clonotype was defined as all T cells sharing the same CDR3 nucleotide sequence. In the clone abundance analyses, frequencies in each sample were normalized to that sample's 10,000 most abundant clones. Public T cell clones, which averaged fewer than five per sample, were removed prior to analysis. A difference in abundance of at least 32-fold between compartments was used to define tumor-enriched and baseline blood-enriched clonotypes. Clonotypes expanded or contracted between blood time points were identified with a beta-binomial differential abundance model. The Baroni-Urbani and Buser coefficient was used to measure tumor-blood repertoire similarity, and groups were compared with two-tailed Wilcoxon tests in R. Sourced from immuneACCESS, this table was stored by TCRdb with only in-frame sequences that have V and J called. A share of the clones is absent; for the studies checked, an unresolved V gene accounts for under half, and the remainder has no known explanation. V and J calls plus clone size are reproduced from that table; the DNA served to infer D and trimming. This sample gives 130,000 or so clones in total; 70% to 90% of them show up just once. 12% of the sample rests with the top ten.

The intended sense of this specimen's time point label: baseline pretreatment blood. The treatment or condition label here, explained by the study, means: 15 Gy SBRT to primary tumor, nephrectomy 4 weeks later. To follow tumor-enriched clonotypes, serial peripheral blood was collected from radiation-treated patients at baseline and at 2 weeks and 4 weeks after SBRT. Every patient had renal cell carcinoma of clear cell pathology. The QIAamp DNA Blood Mini Kit (Qiagen) was used to prepare genomic DNA for TCR sequencing. The analyses included just those samples that passed every quality control check. The V end loses 4 bases and the J end loses 5 bases, and a stretch of 15 bases separates them. Reading the germline V gene gives CDR1 MNHNS and CDR2 SASEGT. From the cysteine through the phenylalanine, the CDR3 covers 15 amino acids. The CDR3 DNA has 45 bases and is translated from base 1.

Sequenced here: blood, sampled from a patient whose treatment included radiotherapy and nephrectomy. Recombination connected TRBV6-1 to TRBJ1-5, with TRBD1 as a weak D call on 5 bases. The receptor's source is a woman aged 50 to 60 with renal cell carcinoma. The DNA sequence is as follows: TGTGCCAGCAGTGTTAGTCAGGGATCAGATCAGCCCCAGCATTTT. This translates into CASSVSQGSDQPQHF.